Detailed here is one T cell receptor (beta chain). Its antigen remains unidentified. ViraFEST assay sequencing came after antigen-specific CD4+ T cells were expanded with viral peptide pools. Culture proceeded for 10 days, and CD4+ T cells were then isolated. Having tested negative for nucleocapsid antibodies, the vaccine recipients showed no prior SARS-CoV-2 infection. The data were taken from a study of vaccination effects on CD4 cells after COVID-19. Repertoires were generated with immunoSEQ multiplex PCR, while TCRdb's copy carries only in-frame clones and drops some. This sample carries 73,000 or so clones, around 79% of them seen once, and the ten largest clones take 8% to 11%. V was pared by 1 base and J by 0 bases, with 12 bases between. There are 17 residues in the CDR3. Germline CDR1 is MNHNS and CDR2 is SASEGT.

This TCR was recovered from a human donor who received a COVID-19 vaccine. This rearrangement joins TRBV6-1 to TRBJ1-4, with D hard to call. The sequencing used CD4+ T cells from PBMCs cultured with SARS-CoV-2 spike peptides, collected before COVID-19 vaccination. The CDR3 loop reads CASSEGRPSATNEKLFF. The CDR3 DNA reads TGTGCCAGCAGTGAAGGGAGGCCATCCGCAACTAATGAAAAACTGTTTTTT.